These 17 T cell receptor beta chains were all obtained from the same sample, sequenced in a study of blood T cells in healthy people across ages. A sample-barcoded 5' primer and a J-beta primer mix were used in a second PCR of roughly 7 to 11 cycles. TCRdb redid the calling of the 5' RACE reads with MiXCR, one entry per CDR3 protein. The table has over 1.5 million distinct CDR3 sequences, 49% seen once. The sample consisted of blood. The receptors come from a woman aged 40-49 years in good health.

CDR3 protein: CASSIELGLGSYNEQFF. For the CDR3, the DNA is TGTGCCAGCAGCATAGAACTGGGGCTTGGGTCCTACAATGAGCAGTTCTTC. This sequence joins TRBV7-2 and TRBJ2-1; tentative D call: TRBD1 (5 bases). Trimming cost V 5 bases and J 1 base, with 18 bases left between them. Germline V gene lookup returns CDR1 SGHTA and CDR2 FQGNSA. The CDR3 runs to 17 residues.

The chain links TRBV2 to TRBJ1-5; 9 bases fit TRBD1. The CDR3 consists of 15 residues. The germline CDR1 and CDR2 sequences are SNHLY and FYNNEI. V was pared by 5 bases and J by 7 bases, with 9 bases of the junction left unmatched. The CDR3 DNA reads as TGTGCCAGCAGTCCCGGACAGGGGACAGGGCAGCCCCAGCATTTT. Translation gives CASSPGQGTGQPQHF.

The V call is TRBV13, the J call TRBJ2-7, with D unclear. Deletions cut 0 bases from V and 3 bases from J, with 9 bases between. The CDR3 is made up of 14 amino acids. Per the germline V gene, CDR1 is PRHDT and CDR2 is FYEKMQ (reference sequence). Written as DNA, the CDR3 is TGTGCCAGCAGCTTAGGCTCCCCAGGCTACGAGCAGTACTTC. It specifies CASSLGSPGYEQYF.

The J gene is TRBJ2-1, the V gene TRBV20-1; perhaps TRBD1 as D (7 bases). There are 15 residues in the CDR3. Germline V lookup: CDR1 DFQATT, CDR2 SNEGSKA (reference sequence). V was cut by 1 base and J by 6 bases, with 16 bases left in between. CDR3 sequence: CSARAGPQGGNEQFF. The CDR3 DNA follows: TGCAGTGCTAGAGCGGGACCGCAGGGGGGCAATGAGCAGTTCTTC.

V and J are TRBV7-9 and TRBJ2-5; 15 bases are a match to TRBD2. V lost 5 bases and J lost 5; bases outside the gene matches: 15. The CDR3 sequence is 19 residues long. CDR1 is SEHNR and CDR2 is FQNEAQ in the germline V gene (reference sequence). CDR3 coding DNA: TGTGCCAGCAGCCGGCGGACTAGCGGGGGGGCCTTGGTAGACGAGACCCAGTACTTC. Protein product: CASSRRTSGGALVDETQYF.

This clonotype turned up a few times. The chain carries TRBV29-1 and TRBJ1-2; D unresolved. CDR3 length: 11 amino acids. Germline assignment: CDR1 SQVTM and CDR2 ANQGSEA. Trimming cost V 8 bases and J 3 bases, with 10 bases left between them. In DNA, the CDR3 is TGCAGCCTGAAAGGCGACTATGGCTACACCTTC. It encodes CSLKGDYGYTF.

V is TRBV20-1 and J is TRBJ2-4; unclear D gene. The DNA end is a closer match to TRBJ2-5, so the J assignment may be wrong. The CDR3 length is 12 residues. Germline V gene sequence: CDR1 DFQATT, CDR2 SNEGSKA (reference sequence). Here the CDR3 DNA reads TGCAGTGCCATTCATTACCAAGAGACCCAGTACTTC. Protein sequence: CSAIHYQETQYF.

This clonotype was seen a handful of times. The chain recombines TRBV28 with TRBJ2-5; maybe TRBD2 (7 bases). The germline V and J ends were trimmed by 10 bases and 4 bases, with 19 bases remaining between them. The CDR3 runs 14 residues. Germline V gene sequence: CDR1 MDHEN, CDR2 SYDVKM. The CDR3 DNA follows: TGTGCCACCTCGTCTGGGGGGGCCGCAGAGACCCAGTACTTC. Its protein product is CATSSGGAAETQYF.

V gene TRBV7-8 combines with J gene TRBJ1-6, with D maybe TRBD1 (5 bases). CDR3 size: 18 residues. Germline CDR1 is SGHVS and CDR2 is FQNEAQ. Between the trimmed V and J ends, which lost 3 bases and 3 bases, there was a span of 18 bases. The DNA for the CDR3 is TGTGCCAGCAGCTTCCCGACGACTGACAGAAACTATAATTCACCCCTCCACTTT. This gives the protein CASSFPTTDRNYNSPLHF.

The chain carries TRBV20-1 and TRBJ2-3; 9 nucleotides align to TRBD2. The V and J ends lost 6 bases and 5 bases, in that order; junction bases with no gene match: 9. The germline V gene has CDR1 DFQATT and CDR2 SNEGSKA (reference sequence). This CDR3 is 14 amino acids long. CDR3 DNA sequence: TGCAGTGCGTCGGTTGCGGGGGGGTTAGATACGCAGTATTTT. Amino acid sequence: CSASVAGGLDTQYF.

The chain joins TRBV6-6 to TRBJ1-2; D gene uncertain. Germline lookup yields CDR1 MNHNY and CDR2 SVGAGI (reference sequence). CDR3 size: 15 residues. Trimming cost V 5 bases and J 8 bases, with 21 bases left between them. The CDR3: CASSPRNSPWAGYTF. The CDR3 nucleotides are TGTGCCAGCAGTCCCCGTAACTCACCCTGGGCGGGCTACACCTTC.

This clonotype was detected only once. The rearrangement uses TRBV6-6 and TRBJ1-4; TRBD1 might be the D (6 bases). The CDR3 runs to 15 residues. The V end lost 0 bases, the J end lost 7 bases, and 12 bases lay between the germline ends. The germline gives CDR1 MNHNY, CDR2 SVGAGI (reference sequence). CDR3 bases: TGTGCCAGCAGTTACTCACAGGGCGGTTTTGAAAAACTGTTTTTT. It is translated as CASSYSQGGFEKLFF.

The CDR3 reads CASSSQAPYNEQFF. CDR3 bases: TGTGCCAGCAGCTCCCAAGCCCCCTACAATGAGCAGTTCTTC. The V gene is TRBV13, the J gene TRBJ2-1, with unresolved D. Germline V lookup: CDR1 PRHDT, CDR2 FYEKMQ (reference sequence). The V and J ends lost 4 bases and 2 bases respectively, with 9 bases between them. CDR3 size: 14 residues. Complete variable domain (other parts from reference TRBV13 and TRBJ2-1): AAGVIQSPRHLIKEKRETATLKCYPIPRHDTVYWYQQGPGQDPQFLISFYEKMQSDKGSIPDRFSAQQFSDYHSELNMSSLELGDSALYFCASSSQAPYNEQFFGPGTRLTVL.

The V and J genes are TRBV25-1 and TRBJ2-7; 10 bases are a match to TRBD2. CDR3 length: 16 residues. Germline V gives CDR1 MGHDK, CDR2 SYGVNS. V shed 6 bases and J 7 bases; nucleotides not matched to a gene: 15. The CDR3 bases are TGTGCCAGCAGAACTACGAGCGGGGGGGCCTACAATGAGCAGTACTTC. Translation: CASRTTSGGAYNEQYF.

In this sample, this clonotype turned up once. The CDR3 DNA reads TGTGCCAGCAGTTTTGATGAGGGGCCCTATGGCTACACCTTC. Its translation is CASSFDEGPYGYTF. The rearrangement uses TRBV28 and TRBJ1-2; a possible D gene is TRBD1 (5 bases). CDR3 size: 14 residues. Trimming left V 3 bases short and J 4 bases short, with 12 bases between. Germline V gene data show CDR1 as MDHEN and CDR2 as SYDVKM.

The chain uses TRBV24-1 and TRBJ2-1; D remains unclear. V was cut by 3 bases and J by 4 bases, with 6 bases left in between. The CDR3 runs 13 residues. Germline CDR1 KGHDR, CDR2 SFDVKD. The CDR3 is CATSDPVYNEQFF. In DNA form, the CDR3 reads TGTGCCACCAGTGATCCCGTTTACAATGAGCAGTTCTTC.

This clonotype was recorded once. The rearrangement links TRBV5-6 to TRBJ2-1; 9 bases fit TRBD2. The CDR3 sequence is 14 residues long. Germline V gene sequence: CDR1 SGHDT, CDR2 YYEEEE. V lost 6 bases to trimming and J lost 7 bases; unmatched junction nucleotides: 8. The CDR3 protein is CASMRGGAGNEQFF. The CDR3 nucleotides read TGTGCCAGCATGCGGGGGGGGGCCGGTAATGAGCAGTTCTTC.